This passage covers 25 T cell receptor beta chains from one sample sequenced in a study of neurological immune-mediated disorders. TCRdb reanalysed the 5' RACE reads using MiXCR and keeps one entry per CDR3 protein. The sample lists about 20,000 distinct CDR3 sequences; about a quarter were seen once. Sequencing input: PBMCs. The receptors shown here come from a man aged 50 or older with HTLV-1-associated myelopathy (HAM/TSP).

The genes are TRBV12-3 or TRBV12-4 and TRBJ2-3; D may be TRBD1 (5 bases). This CDR3 is 14 amino acids long. V was pared by 2 bases and J by 2 bases, with 8 bases between. The CDR3 region is CASSLRQSTDTQYF. The CDR3 DNA is TGTGCCAGCAGTTTACGACAGTCCACAGATACGCAGTATTTT.

This clonotype has ten or more counts. The V and J genes are TRBV9 and TRBJ2-6, with no clear D. Deletions cut 3 bases from V and 0 bases from J, with 10 bases between. The CDR3 has 16 residues. Germline assignment: CDR1 SGDLS and CDR2 YYNGEE. The CDR3 region has the DNA TGTGCCAGCAGCGAGTACCAACCCTCTGGGGCCAACGTCCTGACTTTC. Its translation is CASSEYQPSGANVLTF.

This clonotype is termed medium-sized. The CDR3 loop is CSAPVTLYGYTF. DNA for the CDR3: TGCAGTGCTCCTGTTACTCTGTATGGCTACACCTTC. The V gene is TRBV20-1, the J gene TRBJ1-2; no clear D. Trimming took off 5 bases at V and 5 bases at J, with 12 bases between the two ends. This CDR3 has 12 residues. Germline assignment: CDR1 DFQATT and CDR2 SNEGSKA (reference sequence).

This clonotype has only one observation. The rearrangement links TRBV30 to TRBJ1-1, with no clear D. Germline V gene sequence: CDR1 GTSNPN, CDR2 SVGIG (reference sequence). CDR3 length: 16 amino acids. V shed 1 base and J shed 2 bases, with 17 bases lying between them. Here the CDR3 reads CAWSGPGVRRNTEAFF. The CDR3 bases are TGTGCCTGGAGTGGGCCTGGAGTACGGAGAAACACTGAAGCTTTCTTT.

This clonotype showed up just a few times. This chain joins TRBV30 and TRBJ1-1; D call uncertain. The CDR3 runs to 12 residues. CDR1 GTSNPN and CDR2 SVGIG come from the germline V gene (reference sequence). V was trimmed by 2 bases and J by 0 bases, leaving 4 bases between them. The CDR3 here is CAWSPMNTEAFF. CDR3 DNA sequence: TGTGCCTGGAGTCCGATGAACACTGAAGCTTTCTTT. Looking up the rest from reference TRBV30 and TRBJ1-1 gives the full variable domain: SQTIHQWPATLVQPVGSPLSLECTVEGTSNPNLYWYRQAAGRGLQLLFYSVGIGQISSEVPQNLSASRPQDRQFILSSKKLLLSDSGFYLCAWSPMNTEAFFGQGTRLTVV.

This clonotype was detected only a few times. The chain combines TRBV27 with TRBJ2-1; TRBD2 agrees at 12 bases. This CDR3 is built from 17 residues. CDR1 and CDR2 (germline): MNHEY, SMNVEV (reference sequence). Losses at the gene ends were 3 bases for V and 9 bases for J; bases not matched to a gene: 12. The CDR3 region is CASSFQATSGGSGEQFF. CDR3 nucleotides: TGTGCCAGCAGTTTTCAGGCGACTAGCGGGGGTTCGGGTGAGCAGTTCTTC.

This clonotype was detected a few times. The chain couples TRBV27 to TRBJ1-2, with D uncertain. There are 13 residues in the CDR3. Germline loops: CDR1 MNHEY, CDR2 SMNVEV (reference sequence). V lost 2 bases, J lost 2 bases, and 6 bases lay in between. CDR3 amino acids: CASSLARNYGYTF. The CDR3 region has the DNA TGTGCCAGCAGTTTAGCCAGGAACTATGGCTACACCTTC.

The V and J genes are TRBV25-1 and TRBJ1-6, with 8 bases aligning to TRBD1. The germline CDR1 and CDR2 sequences are MGHDK and SYGVNS. Trimming removed 2 bases from V and 10 bases from J; junction bases left unmatched: 13. This CDR3 spans 17 amino acids. As DNA, the CDR3 is TGTGCCAGCAGTGAAGCCCCGGACAGGGAGGGAAAATCACCCCTCCACTTT. Protein sequence: CASSEAPDREGKSPLHF.

This clonotype has more than one count but fewer than ten. The chain joins TRBV20-1 to TRBJ2-5; 7 nucleotides match TRBD2. This CDR3 is 12 amino acids long. After removal of 6 bases from V and 5 bases from J, the junction contained 6 bases not matched to a gene. The germline gives CDR1 DFQATT, CDR2 SNEGSKA (reference sequence). This CDR3 reads CSARGGDETQYF. For the CDR3, the DNA is TGCAGTGCCCGGGGAGGGGACGAGACCCAGTACTTC.

The chain has TRBV7-9 and TRBJ2-7, with unresolved D. The germline gives CDR1 SEHNR, CDR2 FQNEAQ (reference sequence). V gave up 4 bases and J gave up 4 bases, with 11 bases separating them. CDR3 length: 13 amino acids. The CDR3 protein is CASSSTGLYEQYF. Written as DNA, the CDR3 is TGTGCCAGCAGCTCAACTGGGTTATACGAGCAGTACTTC.

The rearrangement links TRBV15 to TRBJ2-7, with 7 bases matching TRBD1. After removal of 5 bases from V and 3 bases from J, the junction contained 10 bases not matched to a gene. The germline V gene has CDR1 LNHNV and CDR2 YYDKDF (reference sequence). The CDR3 extends over 15 amino acids. This CDR3 reads CATSAPRAGGYEQYF. CDR3 coding DNA: TGTGCCACCAGCGCCCCCAGGGCAGGGGGCTACGAGCAGTACTTC.

The rearrangement links TRBV18 to TRBJ1-1, with D maybe TRBD1 (6 bases). V lost 4 bases and J lost 1, with 10 bases in between. The V gene's germline CDR1 is KGHSH and CDR2 LQKENI. The CDR3 runs to 14 residues. The CDR3 nucleotides are TGTGCCAGCTCACAAGGACAGACGAACACTGAAGCTTTCTTT. This codes for CASSQGQTNTEAFF.

The CDR3 spells CASSPTGTGGGETQYF. The CDR3, as DNA: TGTGCCAGCAGTCCGACCGGGACAGGGGGCGGAGAGACCCAGTACTTC. The chain links TRBV7-3 to TRBJ2-5, with TRBD1 matching 12 bases. V dropped 6 bases and J dropped 4; count of bases not matched to a gene: 9. The CDR3 is 16 residues long. Germline CDR1 SGHTA, CDR2 FQGTGA.

There are many counts of this clonotype. The CDR3 reads CASSYSGEAQPQHF. CDR3 bases: TGTGCCAGCAGTTACTCGGGGGAGGCTCAGCCCCAGCATTTT. The V and J genes are TRBV6-5 and TRBJ1-5, with D possibly TRBD1 on 5 matching bases. Germline V CDR1 and CDR2: MNHEY, SVGAGI. Trimming removed 0 bases from V and 6 bases from J, with 9 bases in between. This CDR3 is built from 14 residues.

CDR3 DNA sequence: TGCAGTGCTAGGACAGCCGGCCAGCCCCAGCATTTT. Translating it yields CSARTAGQPQHF. The V call is TRBV20-1, the J call TRBJ1-5, with D perhaps TRBD1 (5 bases). The CDR3 totals 12 residues. The germline V gene has CDR1 DFQATT and CDR2 SNEGSKA (reference sequence). Trimming cost V 3 bases and J 7 bases, with 10 bases left between them.

V usage is TRBV20-1 and J usage is TRBJ2-5; TRBD2 matches 7 bases. V lost 3 bases to trimming and J lost 1 base; unmatched junction nucleotides: 2. The CDR3 covers 13 residues. Germline CDR1 is DFQATT and CDR2 is SNEGSKA (reference sequence). CDR3 in amino acids: CSASGGIQETQYF. The CDR3 region has the DNA TGCAGTGCTAGCGGGGGGATCCAAGAGACCCAGTACTTC.

V gene TRBV6-5 combines with J gene TRBJ1-2, with TRBD1 identical over 8 bases. V shed 6 bases and J 0 bases; nucleotides not matched to a gene: 3. Looked up from germline, CDR1 is MNHEY and CDR2 is SVGAGI. The CDR3 sequence is 14 residues long. The CDR3 protein is CASSNRGANYGYTF. The CDR3 DNA is TGTGCCAGCAGCAACAGGGGGGCTAACTATGGCTACACCTTC.

This clonotype has at least ten counts. The V gene is TRBV5-1, the J gene TRBJ2-2, with 8 positions matching TRBD2. The CDR3 is 15 amino acids. CDR1 is SGHRS and CDR2 is YFSETQ in the germline V gene. With V trimmed by 7 bases and J by 8 bases, 13 bases remained unmatched. The CDR3 protein is CASAAGTRRGGELFF. CDR3 sequence (DNA): TGCGCCAGCGCTGCAGGGACTAGACGTGGAGGGGAGCTGTTTTTT.

This clonotype has a count of ten or more. This rearrangement joins TRBV5-1 to TRBJ2-7, with no clear D. V lost 7 bases and J lost 1, with 12 bases in between. Germline V gene data show CDR1 as SGHRS and CDR2 as YFSETQ. The CDR3 is 13 residues long. CDR3 sequence reads: CASQALMSYEQYF. CDR3 nucleotides: TGCGCCAGCCAGGCCCTTATGTCCTACGAGCAGTACTTC.

V gene TRBV5-1 combines with J gene TRBJ2-3; D unclear. Germline-derived CDR1 and CDR2 are SGHRS and YFSETQ. V lost 0 bases to trimming and J lost 2 bases, with 7 bases between them. The CDR3 contains 14 residues. CDR3 sequence (DNA): TGCGCCAGCAGCTTGGAATACAACACAGATACGCAGTATTTT. This translates into CASSLEYNTDTQYF.

This CDR3 is CASSRQSETQYF. For the CDR3, the DNA is TGTGCCAGCAGCCGACAGTCGGAGACCCAGTACTTC. The rearrangement uses TRBV3-1 and TRBJ2-5; tentative D call: TRBD1 (5 bases). CDR1 is LGHDT, CDR2 YNNKEL, per germline (reference sequence). This CDR3 contains 12 residues. The V gene lost 4 bases and the J gene lost 5 bases, with 8 bases spanning the gap.

This clonotype was recorded at least ten times. The chain uses TRBV4-2 and TRBJ2-7; D gene unclear. Trimming cost V 0 bases and J 0 bases, with 0 bases left between them. CDR3 length equals 12 residues. The germline gives CDR1 LGHNA, CDR2 YNFKEQ. The CDR3 is CASSQDSYEQYF. CDR3 in DNA: TGTGCCAGCAGCCAAGACTCCTACGAGCAGTACTTC.

This clonotype has ten or more counts. The chain joins TRBV7-9 to TRBJ2-7, with 7 bases fitting TRBD1. V dropped 5 bases and J dropped 6; count of bases not matched to a gene: 7. This CDR3 is built from 13 residues. The germline V gene encodes CDR1 SEHNR and CDR2 FQNEAQ (reference sequence). CDR3: CASSPDRQGEQYF. In nucleotides, the CDR3 is TGTGCCAGCAGCCCCGACCGACAGGGCGAGCAGTACTTC.

Only a few counts were recorded for this clonotype. The chain has TRBV5-1 and TRBJ2-1; 16 bases are a match to TRBD2. The CDR3 covers 16 residues. With 5 bases clipped from V and 9 bases from J, the junction kept 8 bases outside the gene matches. Germline values: CDR1 SGHRS, CDR2 YFSETQ. The CDR3, as DNA: TGCGCCAGCAGTGCCGGGACTAGCGGGGGGGTGATTGAGCAGTTCTTC. Its protein is CASSAGTSGGVIEQFF.

This clonotype is classed as medium-sized (0.01 to 0.1%). This chain uses TRBV29-1 with TRBJ2-7, with D perhaps TRBD2 (5 bases). This CDR3 has 13 residues. Trimming left V 4 bases short and J 4 bases short, with 14 bases between. The germline gives CDR1 SQVTM, CDR2 ANQGSEA. The CDR3 reads CSVGGLADYEQYF. In DNA form, the CDR3 reads TGCAGCGTTGGAGGGCTAGCAGATTACGAGCAGTACTTC.